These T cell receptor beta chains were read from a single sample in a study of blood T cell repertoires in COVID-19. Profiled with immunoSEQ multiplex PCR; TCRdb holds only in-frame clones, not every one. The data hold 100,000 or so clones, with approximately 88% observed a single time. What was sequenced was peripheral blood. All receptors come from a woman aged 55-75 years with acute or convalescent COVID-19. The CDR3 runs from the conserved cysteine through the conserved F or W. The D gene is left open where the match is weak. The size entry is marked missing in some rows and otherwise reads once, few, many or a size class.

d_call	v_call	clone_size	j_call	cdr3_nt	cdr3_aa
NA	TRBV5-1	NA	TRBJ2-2	TGCGCCAGCAGCCAAGTGGGAGGTTCCGGGGAGCTGTTTTTT	CASSQVGGSGELFF
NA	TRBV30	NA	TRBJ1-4	TGTGCCTGGAGTGTAGGAGTGGGTGAAAAACTGTTTTTT	CAWSVGVGEKLFF
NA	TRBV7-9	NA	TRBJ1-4	TGTGCCAGCAGCTCCAGAGTCCGGGGAGAAAAACTGTTTTTT	CASSSRVRGEKLFF
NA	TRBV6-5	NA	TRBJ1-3	TGTGCCAGCACCGGGGGTATTTCTGGAAACACCATATATTTT	CASTGGISGNTIYF
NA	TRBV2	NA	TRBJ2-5	TGTGCCAGCAGTGAAGAGGGGGTCGGGACCCAGTACTTC	CASSEEGVGTQYF
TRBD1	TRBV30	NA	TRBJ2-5	TGTGCCTGGAGTGCAACCGGACAGGGATTGGAGACCCAGTACTTC	CAWSATGQGLETQYF
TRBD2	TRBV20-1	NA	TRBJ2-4	TGCAGTGCTAGTACCCTAGCGGGGCTAATAGCCAAAAACATTCAGTACTTC	CSASTLAGLIAKNIQYF
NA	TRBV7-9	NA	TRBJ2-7	TGTGCCAGCAGCTTATCGGACAAACCCTACGAGCAGTACTTC	CASSLSDKPYEQYF
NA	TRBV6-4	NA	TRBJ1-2	TGTGCCAGCAGTATGGCAGGGGTCGATGGCTACACCTTC	CASSMAGVDGYTF
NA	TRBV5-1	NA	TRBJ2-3	TGCGCCAGCAGCTTGGGAGGACTCAACACAGATACGCAGTATTTT	CASSLGGLNTDTQYF
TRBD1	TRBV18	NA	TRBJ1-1	TGTGCCAGCTCAACCCTTAGTTGGGACAGGACTTTGAACACTGAAGCTTTCTTT	CASSTLSWDRTLNTEAFF
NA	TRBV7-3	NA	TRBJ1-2	TGTGCCAGCAGCTTAGGGCGGGAGGTCAGCGGCTACACCTTC	CASSLGREVSGYTF
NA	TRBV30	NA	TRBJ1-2	TGTGCCTGGAGTGCCCCCCTCGGGGGGCTGAATGGCTACACCTTC	CAWSAPLGGLNGYTF
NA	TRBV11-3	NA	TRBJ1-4	TGTGCCAGCAGCCCTGGACAGCGGACAACTAATGAAAAACTGTTTTTT	CASSPGQRTTNEKLFF
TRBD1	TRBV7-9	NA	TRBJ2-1	TGTGCCAGCAGCTTTGACAGGGGACAATTCTTC	CASSFDRGQFF
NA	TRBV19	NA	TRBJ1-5	TGTGCCAGTAGTAACCAGTATAGCAATCAGCCCCAGCATTTT	CASSNQYSNQPQHF
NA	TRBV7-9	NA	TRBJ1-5	TGTGCCAGCAGCCGATCGGGGGGTCAGCCCCAGCATTTT	CASSRSGGQPQHF
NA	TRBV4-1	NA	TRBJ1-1	TGCGCCAGCAGCCAGAGGAGGGAAGCTTTCTTT	CASSQRREAFF
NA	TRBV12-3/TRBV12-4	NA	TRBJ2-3	TGTGCCAGCAGCTTCACAGATACGCAGTATTTT	CASSFTDTQYF
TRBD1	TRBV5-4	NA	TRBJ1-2	TGTGCCAGCAGCTTGCCACAGGGGGCGGGAGGCTACACCTTC	CASSLPQGAGGYTF
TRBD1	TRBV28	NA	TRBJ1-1	TGTGCCAGCAGTAGGACAGGGGGATCGGGTGAAGCTTTCTTT	CASSRTGGSGEAFF
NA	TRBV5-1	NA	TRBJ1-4	TGCGCCAGCAGCTTGGCCGGACAGCCTAATGAAAAACTGTTTTTT	CASSLAGQPNEKLFF
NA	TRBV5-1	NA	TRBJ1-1	TGCGCCAGCAGCTACCTCACTAACACTGAAGCTTTCTTT	CASSYLTNTEAFF
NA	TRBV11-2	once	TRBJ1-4	TGTGCCAGCAGCCCCCGGGGTGGGGTCGAAAAACTGTTTTTT	CASSPRGGVEKLFF
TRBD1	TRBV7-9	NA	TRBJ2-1	TGTGCCAGCAGCACAGGGGGCTTTGAGCAGTTCTTC	CASSTGGFEQFF
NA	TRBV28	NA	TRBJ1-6	TGTGCCAGCGGGGATGGAGGGAGCTCCTATAATTCACCCCTCCACTTT	CASGDGGSSYNSPLHF
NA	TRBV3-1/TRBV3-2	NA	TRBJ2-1	TGTGCCAGCAGCCAAGGGGCTTCGGGGAATGAGCAGTTCTTC	CASSQGASGNEQFF
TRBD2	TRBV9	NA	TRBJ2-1	TGTGCCAGCAGCGTCGGTCGTTTGGGCGGGAGTAAGAATGAGCAGTTCTTC	CASSVGRLGGSKNEQFF
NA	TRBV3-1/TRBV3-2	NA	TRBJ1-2	TGTGCCAGCAGCCAAGGCCGCACCCTACGGGGCTACACCTTC	CASSQGRTLRGYTF
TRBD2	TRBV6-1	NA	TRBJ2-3	TGTGCCAGCAGTGAACGCGGACTAGCGGGATTAAGCACAGATACGCAGTATTTT	CASSERGLAGLSTDTQYF
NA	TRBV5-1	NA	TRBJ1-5	TGCGCCAGCAGCCCAGGACAGACCTTCCACCCCCAGCATTTT	CASSPGQTFHPQHF
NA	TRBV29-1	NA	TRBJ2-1	TGCAGCGTTACCAAACTAGCTGCTTACAATGAGCAGTTCTTC	CSVTKLAAYNEQFF
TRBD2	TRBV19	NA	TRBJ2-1	TGTGCCAGTAGTACGGATGCCTTCTCCGGGACTAGCGCCACCAATGAGCAGTTCTTC	CASSTDAFSGTSATNEQFF
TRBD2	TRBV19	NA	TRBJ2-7	TGTGCCAGTAGTTTTTCTAGCGGGAGCTACGAGCAGTACTTC	CASSFSSGSYEQYF
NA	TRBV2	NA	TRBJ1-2	TGTGCCAGCAATCAACGGACGAGGGTAATCTATGGCTACACCTTC	CASNQRTRVIYGYTF
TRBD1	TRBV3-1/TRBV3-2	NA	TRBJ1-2	TGTGCCAGCAGCCTAGGACAGGGGGCGCAGGGCTACACCTTC	CASSLGQGAQGYTF
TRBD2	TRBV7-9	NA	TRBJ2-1	TGTGCCAGCAGCTCCGCGGGCGGGAGCTCCTACAATGAGCAGTTCTTC	CASSSAGGSSYNEQFF
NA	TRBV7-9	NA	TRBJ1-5	TGTGCCAGCAGCTTAGAAGGAGATAGCAATCAGCCCCAGCATTTT	CASSLEGDSNQPQHF
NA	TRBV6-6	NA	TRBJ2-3	TGTGCCAGCTTCCCCGGGGGAGCCGATACGCAGTATTTT	CASFPGGADTQYF
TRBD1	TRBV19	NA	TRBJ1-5	TGTGCCAGTAGGAGGGACAGCCTCAATCAGCCCCAGCATTTT	CASRRDSLNQPQHF
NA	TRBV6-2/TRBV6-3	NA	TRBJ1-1	TGTGCCAGCCGTTTAGCGGGCCCAAGGTACACTGAAGCTTTCTTT	CASRLAGPRYTEAFF
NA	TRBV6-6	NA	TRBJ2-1	TGTGCCAGCAGGGATCCAGTTAGCGGACCAAACAATGAGCAGTTCTTC	CASRDPVSGPNNEQFF
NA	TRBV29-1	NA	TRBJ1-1	TGCAGCGGACGACAGAGTGGCACTGAAGCTTTCTTT	CSGRQSGTEAFF
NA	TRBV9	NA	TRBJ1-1	TGTGCCAGCAGCGTAGCATTGAACACTGAAGCTTTCTTT	CASSVALNTEAFF
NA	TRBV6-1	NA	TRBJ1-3	TGTGCCAGCAGTGAACGGCGGATACGAAACACCATATATTTT	CASSERRIRNTIYF
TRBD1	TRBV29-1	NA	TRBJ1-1	TGCAGCGTCTACCCAGGGGGTGATACGGCTTTCTTT	CSVYPGGDTAFF
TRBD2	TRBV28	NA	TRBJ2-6	TGTGCCAGCAGTTTAGCGGGGGCTGGGGCCAACGTCCTGACTTTC	CASSLAGAGANVLTF